Below, 26 T cell receptor beta chains from the same sample are listed, as sequenced in a study of blood T cell repertoires in COVID-19. Assay used: immunoSEQ multiplex PCR; TCRdb lists only in-frame clones, some missing. This sample has 250,000 to 350,000 clones, with over 75% found just once. What was sequenced was PBMCs or T cells enriched from blood (not recorded which). The receptors originated from a woman aged 25 to 39 who had recovered from COVID-19.

The J gene is TRBJ1-2, the V gene TRBV29-1; 12 bases map to TRBD1. Germline trimming cut 5 bases from V and 8 bases from J; bases unmatched to any gene: 24. The CDR3 totals 19 residues. Germline CDR1 SQVTM, CDR2 ANQGSEA. CDR3 region: CSVQTSSTGTGGATGGYTF. Here the CDR3 DNA reads TGCAGCGTTCAGACCTCGTCCACCGGGACAGGGGGCGCCACAGGGGGCTACACCTTC.

The rearrangement uses TRBV5-6 and TRBJ1-2, with TRBD1 matching over 9 bases. J gave up 7 bases and V 2 bases, and 3 bases lay outside the gene matches. The germline CDR1 and CDR2 sequences are SGHDT and YYEEEE. This CDR3 is built from 13 residues. In DNA, the CDR3 is TGTGCCAGCAGCTTAGACAGGGGGTCTGGCTACACCTTC. Its translation is CASSLDRGSGYTF. The variable domain in full, completed from reference TRBV5-6 and TRBJ1-2, reads DAGVTQSPTHLIKTRGQQVTLRCSPKSGHDTVSWYQQALGQGPQFIFQYYEEEERQRGNFPDRFSGHQFPNYSSELNVNALLLGDSALYLCASSLDRGSGYTFGSGTRLTVV.

This sequence joins TRBV9 and TRBJ2-7; D may be TRBD2 (5 bases). CDR1 SGDLS and CDR2 YYNGEE come from the germline V gene. The germline V and J ends were trimmed by 3 bases and 2 bases, with 15 bases remaining between them. CDR3 size: 15 residues. The CDR3 protein is CASSGSLREPYEQYF. CDR3 coding DNA: TGTGCCAGCAGCGGCTCACTCCGGGAACCCTACGAGCAGTACTTC.

The V call is TRBV30, the J call TRBJ2-7, with D possibly TRBD1 on 5 matching bases. Between the trimmed V and J ends, which lost 3 bases and 5 bases, there was a span of 14 bases. The CDR3 sequence is 13 residues long. Per the germline V gene, CDR1 is GTSNPN and CDR2 is SVGIG (reference sequence). In nucleotides, the CDR3 is TGTGCCTGGAGGCGGCCCAGGGTCCACGAGCAGTACTTC. Its translation: CAWRRPRVHEQYF.

The chain joins TRBV19 to TRBJ2-2; 9 bases are shared with TRBD1. Germline V lookup: CDR1 LNHDA, CDR2 SQIVND (reference sequence). This CDR3 comprises 15 residues. V lost 5 bases, J lost 3 bases, and 4 bases stayed unmatched. CDR3 sequence (DNA): TGTGCCAGTAGTCTAGGGACAGGGTACACCGGGGAGCTGTTTTTT. It translates to CASSLGTGYTGELFF.

The V and J genes are TRBV21-1 and TRBJ1-1; the DNA was not compared with TRBD1, the D call given in the table. TRBV21-1 has pseudogene status. The CDR3 loop spans 19 amino acids. The CDR3 sequence: CASSNRKRKGGRRGTEAFF. CDR3 nucleotide sequence: TGTGCCAGCAGCAATCGAAAAAGGAAAGGGGGCAGACGAGGCACTGAAGCTTTCTTT.

The genes are TRBV3-1 (or the pseudogene TRBV3-2) and TRBJ2-5; 8 positions match TRBD2. CDR1 is LGHDT and CDR2 is YNNKEL in the germline V gene (reference sequence). The J segment lost 2 bases and the V segment lost 1 base, leaving 9 bases of the junction unmatched. The length of the CDR3 is 17 residues. In nucleotides, the CDR3 is TGTGCCAGCAGCCAAGGGTTCGCGGGAGGTCGACAAGAGACCCAGTACTTC. Its protein is CASSQGFAGGRQETQYF.

This clone was seen once. The V gene is TRBV6-4, the J gene TRBJ2-1; 9 bases fit TRBD2. Germline-derived CDR1 and CDR2 are MRHNA and SNTAGT. CDR3 length: 15 amino acids. The V gene end was trimmed by 6 bases and the J gene end by 7 bases; junction bases not matched to a gene: 10. CDR3 loop: CASSLTSGEGNEQFF. In DNA form, the CDR3 reads TGTGCCAGCAGCCTGACTAGCGGAGAGGGGAATGAGCAGTTCTTC.

The chain is built from TRBV6-2 or TRBV6-3 and TRBJ1-2, with a tentative D call TRBD1 (5 bases). This CDR3 has 17 amino acids. In germline, CDR1 is MNHEY, CDR2 SVGEGT. Trimming pared 2 bases from V and 4 bases from J, leaving 20 bases between. The CDR3 DNA reads as TGTGCCAGCAGTTACCGGGGGGTGGGCCTAGTAGGCTATGGCTACACCTTC. Translating gives CASSYRGVGLVGYGYTF.

The chain has TRBV7-2 and TRBJ2-3, with 7 positions matching TRBD1. The CDR3 is 13 residues long. CDR1 and CDR2 from the germline V gene are SGHTA and FQGNSA. With 5 bases clipped from V and 3 bases from J, the junction kept 2 bases outside the gene matches. CDR3 protein: CASSKQGTDTQYF. DNA of the CDR3: TGTGCCAGCAGCAAACAGGGGACAGATACGCAGTATTTT.

In this sample, this clone turned up once. The chain couples TRBV24-1 to TRBJ1-5; 9 bases fit TRBD1. The V gene end was trimmed by 3 bases and the J gene end by 5 bases; junction bases not matched to a gene: 4. CDR3 size: 15 residues. CDR1 is KGHDR and CDR2 is SFDVKD in the germline V gene. The CDR3 protein is CATSDLGQGDQPQHF. The DNA for the CDR3 is TGTGCCACCAGTGATCTGGGACAGGGTGATCAGCCCCAGCATTTT.

This clone came up a few times. The chain links TRBV5-1 to TRBJ2-1; a possible D gene is TRBD2 (5 bases). Deletions cut 3 bases from V and 9 bases from J, with 13 bases between. The CDR3 is 13 residues long. Germline V gene lookup returns CDR1 SGHRS and CDR2 YFSETQ. The CDR3 is CASSSYTRGEQFF. Here the CDR3 DNA reads TGCGCCAGCAGCTCTTACACTAGAGGTGAGCAGTTCTTC.

The chain combines TRBV7-9 with TRBJ1-6, with TRBD1 identical over 8 bases. Trimming cost V 2 bases and J 8 bases; bases outside gene matches: 8. The CDR3 covers 16 residues. Per germline, CDR1 SEHNR and CDR2 FQNEAQ (reference sequence). The CDR3 reads CASSLSGQGWDSPLHF. DNA of the CDR3: TGTGCCAGCAGCTTATCAGGACAGGGTTGGGATTCACCCCTCCACTTT.

The chain recombines TRBV6-2 or TRBV6-3 with TRBJ2-1; 12 bases fit TRBD2. J gave up 9 bases and V 0 bases, and 3 bases lay outside the gene matches. This CDR3 is 15 amino acids long. CDR1 is MNHEY and CDR2 is SVGEGT in the germline V gene. The CDR3 coding sequence is TGTGCCAGCAGTTACTCGTCTAGCGGGAGGGGTGAGCAGTTCTTC. Its translation is CASSYSSSGRGEQFF.

This chain joins TRBV27 and TRBJ2-7; TRBD1 agrees at 7 bases. The length of the CDR3 is 14 residues. Per the germline V gene, CDR1 is MNHEY and CDR2 is SMNVEV (reference sequence). The trim removed 5 bases at V and 0 bases at J, leaving 4 bases unmatched. The DNA for the CDR3 is TGTGCCAGCAGTCCGACAGGGTTCTCCTACGAGCAGTACTTC. It translates to CASSPTGFSYEQYF.

The chain links TRBV5-1 to TRBJ1-5, with 9 bases aligning to TRBD1. The CDR3 length is 14 residues. Germline values: CDR1 SGHRS, CDR2 YFSETQ. V was clipped by 4 bases and J by 5 bases; unmatched bases: 4. CDR3 region: CASSPRQGDQPQHF. CDR3 nucleotide sequence: TGCGCCAGCAGCCCAAGACAGGGGGATCAGCCCCAGCATTTT.

The chain carries TRBV5-4 and TRBJ2-7; 9 bases match TRBD2. CDR3 size: 14 residues. V was pared by 5 bases and J by 5 bases, with 8 bases of the junction left unmatched. Germline lookup yields CDR1 SGHNT and CDR2 YYREEE (reference sequence). This chain's CDR3 is CASSKREVPHEQYF. The CDR3 DNA sequence: TGTGCCAGCAGTAAGCGGGAGGTCCCCCACGAGCAGTACTTC.

This clone appeared a single time. V gene TRBV7-2 combines with J gene TRBJ1-2; D is undetermined. The V end lost 11 bases, the J end lost 0 bases, and 19 bases lay between the germline ends. The CDR3 length is 15 residues. Per the germline V gene, CDR1 is SGHTA and CDR2 is FQGNSA. The CDR3 DNA sequence: TGTGCCTGTCCGGCGGGTAAATTAGCTAACTATGGCTACACCTTC. This translates into CACPAGKLANYGYTF.

The sample holds a few counts of this clone. V usage is TRBV28 and J usage is TRBJ2-7, with TRBD1 matching 7 bases. The CDR3 sequence is 13 residues long. Germline CDR1 reads MDHEN; CDR2 reads SYDVKM. J was trimmed by 4 bases and V by 6 bases; bases with no gene match: 6. The CDR3 region is CASRTGIAYEQYF. The CDR3 DNA is TGTGCCAGCAGGACAGGGATCGCGTACGAGCAGTACTTC. Full variable domain (outside the CDR3, taken from reference TRBV28 and TRBJ2-7): DVKVTQSSRYLVKRTGEKVFLECVQDMDHENMFWYRQDPGLGLRLIYFSYDVKMKEKGDIPEGYSVSREKKERFSLILESASTNQTSMYLCASRTGIAYEQYFGPGTRLTVT.

This chain links TRBV27 with TRBJ2-2; D gene ambiguous. The CDR3 has 14 residues. CDR1 is MNHEY, CDR2 SMNVEV, per germline (reference sequence). Trimming cost V 3 bases and J 1 base, with 6 bases left between them. The DNA of the CDR3 is TGTGCCAGCAGTTTGAAACAGAACACCGGGGAGCTGTTTTTT. This gives the protein CASSLKQNTGELFF.

The chain couples TRBV28 to TRBJ2-7; D is unresolved. The V gene's germline CDR1 is MDHEN and CDR2 SYDVKM. The V and J ends lost 2 bases and 4 bases respectively, with 6 bases between them. This CDR3 comprises 12 residues. The CDR3 is CASSLQEYEQYF. DNA for the CDR3: TGTGCCAGCAGTTTACAGGAATACGAGCAGTACTTC.

The V call is TRBV7-2, the J call TRBJ1-5, with D possibly TRBD1 on 6 matching bases. This CDR3 contains 14 residues. CDR1 and CDR2 (germline): SGHTA, FQGNSA. Trimming left V 0 bases short and J 6 bases short, with 9 bases between. This CDR3 reads CASSLARGTQPQHF. The DNA for the CDR3 is TGTGCCAGCAGCTTAGCAAGGGGGACTCAGCCCCAGCATTTT.

The chain employs TRBV6-5 and TRBJ1-5; TRBD1 aligns across 7 bases. V shed 10 bases and J 4 bases; nucleotides not matched to a gene: 7. The V gene's germline CDR1 is MNHEY and CDR2 SVGAGI. The CDR3 sequence is 13 residues long. The CDR3 is CANPGQQNQPQHF. For the CDR3, the DNA is TGTGCCAACCCGGGACAGCAGAATCAGCCCCAGCATTTT.

The V call is TRBV7-8, the J call TRBJ1-1; weak D call: TRBD1 (5 bases). Germline V gene lookup returns CDR1 SGHVS and CDR2 FQNEAQ. The CDR3 extends over 16 amino acids. V lost 5 bases and J 1 base, leaving 17 bases between the germline ends. Here the CDR3 DNA reads TGTGCCAGCAGCCTTCTCCAGAGGGGAGGGAACACTGAAGCTTTCTTT. Its translation: CASSLLQRGGNTEAFF.

V gene TRBV6-5 combines with J gene TRBJ1-5, with D unresolved. This CDR3 spans 14 amino acids. The V gene lost 7 bases and the J gene lost 1 base, with 11 bases spanning the gap. CDR1 MNHEY and CDR2 SVGAGI come from the germline V gene. In nucleotides, the CDR3 is TGTGCCAGCAACTCCGCGCTGAGCAATCAGCCCCAGCATTTT. This codes for CASNSALSNQPQHF.

This sequence joins TRBV2 and TRBJ1-5; D uncertain. The CDR3 contains 16 residues. Germline CDR1 and CDR2: SNHLY and FYNNEI. V lost 4 bases and J lost 1, with 14 bases in between. The CDR3 region has the DNA TGTGCCAGCAGTGGTCCGTCCTCGCGGAGCAATCAGCCCCAGCATTTT. It is translated as CASSGPSSRSNQPQHF.